This T cell receptor beta chain was found in a study of cytomegalovirus exposure and HLA in healthy donors. General study results and limits: Analyzed later, most CMV-associated TCR beta chains appeared HLA-restricted. Among TCR beta chains, those listed as cytomegalovirus-associated numbered over 150.

Researchers ran the PCR with 60 Vbeta and 13 Jbeta primers. This table comes from immunoSEQ multiplex PCR, and its TCRdb copy is limited to in-frame clones, with some not included. This sample has over 60,000 clones, with approximately 70% found just once. Trimming left V 4 bases short and J 3 bases short, with 7 bases between. The V gene's germline CDR1 is KGHSH and CDR2 LQKENI. The CDR3 length is 12 residues. As regards this clone: Its matching antigen is unknown.

Input material: PBMCs. The clonotype originates from a male donor in good health and CMV-seropositive. The chain uses TRBV18 and TRBJ2-7, with a tentative D call TRBD1 (5 bases). The CDR3 sequence is CASSRGGYEQYF. The CDR3 nucleotides are TGTGCCAGCTCACGGGGCGGCTACGAGCAGTACTTC. Looking up the rest from reference TRBV18 and TRBJ2-7 gives the full variable domain: NAGVMQNPRHLVRRRGQEARLRCSPMKGHSHVYWYRQLPEEGLKFMVYLQKENIIDESGMPKERFSAEFPKEGPSILRIQQVVRGDSAAYFCASSRGGYEQYFGPGTRLTVT.